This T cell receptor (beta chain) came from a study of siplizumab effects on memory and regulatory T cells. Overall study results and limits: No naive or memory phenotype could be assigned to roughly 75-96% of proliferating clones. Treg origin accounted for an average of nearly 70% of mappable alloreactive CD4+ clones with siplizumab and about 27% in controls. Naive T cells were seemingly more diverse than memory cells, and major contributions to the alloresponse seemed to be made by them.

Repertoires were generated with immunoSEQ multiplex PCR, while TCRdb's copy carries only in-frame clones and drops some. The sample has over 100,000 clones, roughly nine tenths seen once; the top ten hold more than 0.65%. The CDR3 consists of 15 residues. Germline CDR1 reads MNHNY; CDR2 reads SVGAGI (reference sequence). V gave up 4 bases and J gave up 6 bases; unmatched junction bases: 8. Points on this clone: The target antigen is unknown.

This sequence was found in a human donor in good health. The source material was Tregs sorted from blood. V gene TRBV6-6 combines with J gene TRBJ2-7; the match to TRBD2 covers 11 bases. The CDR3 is CASSSQGLAATEQYF. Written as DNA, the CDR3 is TGTGCCAGCAGTTCCCAGGGACTAGCGGCTACCGAGCAGTACTTC.